What follows are 31 T cell receptor beta chains derived from one specimen sequenced in a study of blood T cell repertoires in COVID-19. Assay used: immunoSEQ multiplex PCR; TCRdb lists only in-frame clones, some missing. The sample holds hundreds of thousands of clones, approximately 82% seen once. The sample consisted of peripheral blood. These receptors all stem from an elderly woman with active or convalescent COVID-19.

This chain links TRBV9 with TRBJ2-1; 14 bases are shared with TRBD2. V dropped 0 bases and J dropped 9; count of bases not matched to a gene: 5. The CDR3 spans 16 residues. Germline V lookup: CDR1 SGDLS, CDR2 YYNGEE. CDR3 amino acids: CASSVVGLAGVSEQFF. In DNA form, the CDR3 reads TGTGCCAGCAGCGTAGTGGGACTAGCGGGAGTGAGTGAGCAGTTCTTC.

The chain carries TRBV19 and TRBJ1-5; D uncertain. Trimming stripped 5 bases from V and 8 bases from J, with 16 bases between. CDR3 length equals 14 residues. Looked up from germline, CDR1 is LNHDA and CDR2 is SQIVND (reference sequence). The CDR3 DNA reads as TGTGCCAGTAGTCTCGACATGTTCAAGGAGCCCCAGCATTTT. It codes for CASSLDMFKEPQHF.

This clone was detected only a few times. V usage is TRBV13 and J usage is TRBJ2-7, with D maybe TRBD1 (6 bases). The CDR3 loop spans 14 amino acids. Trimming left V 4 bases short and J 2 bases short, with 12 bases between. Germline V lookup: CDR1 PRHDT, CDR2 FYEKMQ (reference sequence). The CDR3 is CASSSNRVTYEQYF. The CDR3 bases are TGTGCCAGCAGCTCTAACAGGGTCACCTACGAGCAGTACTTC.

In regard to this clone: This CDR3 is also generated by other DNA sequences in the sample. CDR3 nucleotides: TGTGCCAGCAGTTCAGGGTACGAGCAGTACTTC. Translation: CASSSGYEQYF. The chain joins TRBV28 to TRBJ2-7; the D gene is possibly TRBD1 (5 bases). Germline CDR1 reads MDHEN; CDR2 reads SYDVKM. The CDR3 is 11 amino acids. Trimming removed 4 bases at V and 4 bases at J, with 5 bases between.

The V gene is TRBV7-9, the J gene TRBJ2-5; D is uncertain. The CDR3 is 12 residues long. From germline, CDR1 is SEHNR and CDR2 FQNEAQ (reference sequence). Trimming removed 5 bases from V and 9 bases from J, with 13 bases in between. In DNA, the CDR3 is TGTGCCAGCAGCATTACGCAGACTGCCCAGTACTTC. It specifies CASSITQTAQYF.

The chain combines TRBV18 with TRBJ1-1; 7 positions match TRBD1. The germline CDR1 and CDR2 sequences are KGHSH and LQKENI. Trimming removed 3 bases from V and 3 bases from J; junction bases left unmatched: 4. This CDR3 region has 14 residues. In nucleotides, the CDR3 is TGTGCCAGCTCACCGAGGACAGGCGACACTGAAGCTTTCTTT. Amino acids: CASSPRTGDTEAFF. The full variable domain, rest sourced from reference TRBV18 and TRBJ1-1, is NAGVMQNPRHLVRRRGQEARLRCSPMKGHSHVYWYRQLPEEGLKFMVYLQKENIIDESGMPKERFSAEFPKEGPSILRIQQVVRGDSAAYFCASSPRTGDTEAFFGQGTRLTVV.

The rearrangement uses TRBV6-5 and TRBJ1-1, with TRBD1 identical over 10 bases. The germline V gene encodes CDR1 MNHEY and CDR2 SVGAGI. J lost 6 bases, V lost 10 bases, and 5 bases had no gene match. The CDR3 length is 12 residues. CDR3 in amino acids: CATRGTGAEAFF. The CDR3, as DNA: TGTGCCACACGGGGGACAGGGGCTGAAGCTTTCTTT.

The chain employs TRBV5-1 and TRBJ1-5; possibly TRBD1 for D (6 bases). Germline V gene sequence: CDR1 SGHRS, CDR2 YFSETQ. The CDR3 loop spans 15 amino acids. With 0 bases removed from V and 1 base from J, the gap between germline ends came to 8 bases. The CDR3 sequence is CASSLEGGSNQPQHF. In DNA form, the CDR3 reads TGCGCCAGCAGCTTGGAAGGGGGAAGCAATCAGCCCCAGCATTTT.

Turning to this clone: One end of the junction fails to match germline, which may point to a read error. CDR3 protein: CASSLDRGAGSPLHF. CDR3 DNA sequence: TGCGCCAGCAGTTTGGACAGGGGAGCCGGTTCACCCCTCCACTTT. This chain joins TRBV5-1 and TRBJ1-6, with 9 positions matching TRBD1. CDR3 length: 15 residues. Germline V CDR1 and CDR2: SGHRS, YFSETQ.

The DNA for the CDR3 is TGTGCCAGCAGTTTACTAGCGGGAATCTCCTACAATGAGCAGTTCTTC. Translation gives CASSLLAGISYNEQFF. V and J are TRBV27 and TRBJ2-1; TRBD2 matches at 9 bases. The CDR3 runs 16 residues. Germline V gene lookup returns CDR1 MNHEY and CDR2 SMNVEV (reference sequence). The J segment lost 0 bases and the V segment lost 2 bases, leaving 2 bases of the junction unmatched.

The chain carries TRBV18 and TRBJ2-7; TRBD1 might be the D (6 bases). This CDR3 is 15 amino acids long. Germline CDR1 is KGHSH and CDR2 is LQKENI. V was cut by 4 bases and J by 7 bases, with 20 bases left in between. The CDR3 spells CASSRNSRTDSEQYF. For the CDR3, the DNA is TGTGCCAGCTCACGGAACTCTCGGACAGACTCTGAGCAGTACTTC. The complete variable domain, with remaining parts taken from reference TRBV18 and TRBJ2-7, reads NAGVMQNPRHLVRRRGQEARLRCSPMKGHSHVYWYRQLPEEGLKFMVYLQKENIIDESGMPKERFSAEFPKEGPSILRIQQVVRGDSAAYFCASSRNSRTDSEQYFGPGTRLTVT.

Comment on this clone: Additional DNA sequences in this sample encode the identical CDR3. The chain combines TRBV2 with TRBJ1-5, with D maybe TRBD1 (6 bases). Trimming shortened V by 6 bases and J by 0 bases, and 12 bases separated the two germline ends. The length of the CDR3 is 15 residues. Germline lookup yields CDR1 SNHLY and CDR2 FYNNEI. CDR3 loop: CASREQGSSNQPQHF. The CDR3 nucleotides are TGTGCCAGCAGAGAACAGGGAAGTAGCAATCAGCCCCAGCATTTT.

This rearrangement joins TRBV5-6 to TRBJ2-1; possible D gene TRBD2, 6 bases. Germline V gives CDR1 SGHDT, CDR2 YYEEEE. This CDR3 spans 17 amino acids. Trimming shortened V by 0 bases and J by 4 bases, and 17 bases separated the two germline ends. The CDR3, as DNA: TGTGCCAGCAGCTTGGCTGGAATGAGGGAGGTATACAATGAGCAGTTCTTC. Translating gives CASSLAGMREVYNEQFF.

V usage is TRBV12-3 or TRBV12-4 and J usage is TRBJ2-7; 9 bases match TRBD2. The length of the CDR3 is 13 residues. The V segment lost 8 bases and the J segment 3 bases; nucleotides outside the gene matches: 5. CDR3 in DNA: TGTGCCAGCCGACTAGCGGAGATCTACGAGCAGTACTTC. Protein sequence: CASRLAEIYEQYF.

The chain employs TRBV25-1 and TRBJ1-2; D is ambiguous. The V gene's germline CDR1 is MGHDK and CDR2 SYGVNS. The CDR3 contains 13 residues. Trimming took 6 bases from V and 3 from J, leaving 11 bases between them. CDR3 sequence: CASRGEPDYGYTF. CDR3 sequence (DNA): TGTGCCAGCAGGGGAGAGCCCGACTATGGCTACACCTTC.

This clone was counted once. The CDR3 reads CASRDRQTDTQYF. The CDR3 nucleotides read TGTGCCAGTAGGGACAGGCAGACAGATACGCAGTATTTT. V gene TRBV19 combines with J gene TRBJ2-3, with 7 bases lining up with TRBD1. V lost 6 bases and J lost 3; bases outside the gene matches: 3. CDR1 is LNHDA, CDR2 SQIVND, per germline (reference sequence). This CDR3 contains 13 residues.

This clone appeared a single time. The CDR3 region has the DNA TGTGCCAGCAGTGAGTGGACAGGTTTCGCAACTAATGAAAAACTGTTTTTT. Protein sequence: CASSEWTGFATNEKLFF. J is TRBJ1-4 and V is TRBV6-1, with TRBD1 identical over 7 bases. V was pared by 3 bases and J by 0 bases, with 7 bases of the junction left unmatched. Germline assignment: CDR1 MNHNS and CDR2 SASEGT. The length of the CDR3 is 17 residues.

This clone has more than one count but fewer than ten. V is TRBV5-1 and J is TRBJ2-2; D perhaps matches TRBD1 (6 bases). This CDR3 has 15 amino acids. Germline V lookup: CDR1 SGHRS, CDR2 YFSETQ. The V end lost 0 bases, the J end lost 4 bases, and 10 bases lay between the germline ends. CDR3 sequence reads: CASSLVGRGTGELFF. The CDR3 DNA reads as TGCGCCAGCAGCTTGGTCGGCAGGGGCACCGGGGAGCTGTTTTTT.

CDR3 sequence: CASSLSGSRGLTDTQYF. CDR3 sequence (DNA): TGTGCCAGCAGTTTATCGGGGAGCAGAGGGTTGACAGATACGCAGTATTTT. J is TRBJ2-3 and V is TRBV27; possibly TRBD2 for D (5 bases). The CDR3 covers 17 residues. V dropped 0 bases and J dropped 3 bases, with 16 bases sitting between them. Germline CDR1 MNHEY, CDR2 SMNVEV (reference sequence).

V and J are TRBV2 and TRBJ2-2; TRBD1 matches 9 bases. The trim removed 6 bases at V and 1 base at J, leaving 0 bases unmatched. Per the germline V gene, CDR1 is SNHLY and CDR2 is FYNNEI. The CDR3 runs to 14 residues. CDR3 sequence: CASRGQGNTGELFF. In nucleotides, the CDR3 is TGTGCCAGCAGGGGACAGGGGAACACCGGGGAGCTGTTTTTT.

The chain uses TRBV4-2 and TRBJ2-1; D may be TRBD2 (5 bases). The CDR3 extends over 18 amino acids. Germline-derived CDR1 and CDR2 are LGHNA and YNFKEQ. Trimming shortened V by 1 base and J by 0 bases, and 16 bases separated the two germline ends. CDR3 residues: CASSQALRLGSSYNEQFF. DNA of the CDR3: TGTGCCAGCAGCCAAGCCCTCAGGTTAGGGAGCTCCTACAATGAGCAGTTCTTC.

Turning to this clone: Other DNA sequences in the sample encode the same CDR3. This sequence joins TRBV5-1 and TRBJ2-1, with TRBD1 matching 8 bases. This CDR3 contains 14 residues. Trimming cost V 4 bases and J 6 bases; bases outside gene matches: 6. Germline V gives CDR1 SGHRS, CDR2 YFSETQ. CDR3: CASSPGQGSNEQFF. As DNA, the CDR3 is TGCGCCAGCAGCCCCGGACAGGGTTCCAATGAGCAGTTCTTC.

V gene TRBV6-5 combines with J gene TRBJ1-3; weak D call: TRBD1 (5 bases). The CDR3 covers 13 residues. Per germline, CDR1 MNHEY and CDR2 SVGAGI. V was clipped by 7 bases and J by 8 bases, with 15 bases between them. The CDR3 spells CASTPGGVDTIYF. CDR3 DNA: TGTGCCAGCACTCCCGGGGGGGTGGACACCATATATTTT.

This CDR3 reads CASSLEGQRGWEEEQFF. CDR3 DNA sequence: TGCGCCAGCAGCTTGGAGGGCCAGCGGGGTTGGGAGGAGGAGCAGTTCTTC. The rearrangement joins TRBV5-1 to TRBJ2-1, with 7 bases lining up with TRBD2. J was trimmed by 10 bases and V by 0 bases; bases with no gene match: 16. In germline, CDR1 is SGHRS, CDR2 YFSETQ. The CDR3 is 17 amino acids.

This clone was seen more than once but under ten times. V gene TRBV7-8 combines with J gene TRBJ2-1; D is unresolved. This CDR3 spans 13 amino acids. Between the trimmed V and J ends, which lost 1 base and 5 bases, there was a span of 6 bases. Germline V gene sequence: CDR1 SGHVS, CDR2 FQNEAQ. DNA for the CDR3: TGTGCCAGCAGCTTAGACAGACACAATGAGCAGTTCTTC. It yields the protein CASSLDRHNEQFF.

The genes are TRBV7-9 and TRBJ2-5; no reliable D call. Trimming removed 1 base from V and 5 bases from J, with 11 bases in between. Per the germline V gene, CDR1 is SEHNR and CDR2 is FQNEAQ (reference sequence). This CDR3 region has 14 residues. The CDR3 loop is CASSLDLGWETQYF. The CDR3 bases are TGTGCCAGCAGCTTAGACCTAGGTTGGGAGACCCAGTACTTC.

This chain uses TRBV2 with TRBJ1-5; D might be TRBD1 (5 bases). Germline V gives CDR1 SNHLY, CDR2 FYNNEI. Trimming left V 3 bases short and J 6 bases short, with 12 bases between. CDR3 size: 14 residues. CDR3: CASSEPGVGQPQHF. In nucleotides, the CDR3 is TGTGCCAGCAGTGAGCCGGGGGTCGGTCAGCCCCAGCATTTT.

The V and J genes are TRBV5-1 and TRBJ2-1, with TRBD2 identical over 8 bases. Germline V gene data show CDR1 as SGHRS and CDR2 as YFSETQ. The CDR3 totals 14 residues. The V gene end was trimmed by 0 bases and the J gene end by 8 bases; junction bases not matched to a gene: 4. CDR3 in amino acids: CASSLGLASDEQFF. For the CDR3, the DNA is TGCGCCAGCAGCTTGGGACTAGCGTCGGATGAGCAGTTCTTC.

The V and J genes are TRBV6-6 and TRBJ2-3, with a tentative D call TRBD1 (6 bases). Trimming left V 7 bases short and J 2 bases short, with 16 bases between. Germline-derived CDR1 and CDR2 are MNHNY and SVGAGI (reference sequence). The CDR3 runs to 15 residues. The CDR3 coding sequence is TGTGCCAGCAATGAACAGGGTGTCGTCACAGATACGCAGTATTTT. This codes for CASNEQGVVTDTQYF.

CDR3 sequence reads: CASSLGQVSSTDTQYF. The DNA of the CDR3 is TGCGCCAGCAGCCTAGGACAGGTTTCTAGCACAGATACGCAGTATTTT. V and J are TRBV4-1 and TRBJ2-3, with TRBD1 identical over 7 bases. CDR3 size: 16 residues. Looked up from germline, CDR1 is MGHRA and CDR2 is YSYEKL. V shed 4 bases and J 0 bases; nucleotides not matched to a gene: 7.

The gene calls are TRBV21-1 and TRBJ1-6. TRBV21-1 is a documented pseudogene. CDR3 length: 18 residues. The CDR3 nucleotides are TGTGCCAGCAGCAAAGCGCTCCGCGGAAGCTCCTATAATTCACCCCTCCACTTT. Protein: CASSKALRGSSYNSPLHF.